The source of this T cell receptor (beta chain) is a study of T cells in Graves' hyperthyroidism and ophthalmopathy. RNA transcripts provided the source from which TCR beta CDR3 regions were amplified. The HTBI primer set was used in a first-round RT-PCR of the TCR CDR3. TCRdb processed the multiplex PCR reads anew with MiXCR; each CDR3 protein has one entry. The profile shows 390,000 or so distinct CDR3 sequences, 14% to 15% of them singletons. Deletions cut 1 base from V and 3 bases from J, with 12 bases between. The CDR3 runs 15 residues. CDR1 and CDR2 (germline): MNHEY, SVGEGT. PBMCs came from more than 9 ml fresh peripheral blood. There are many counts of this clonotype.

The chain couples TRBV6-2 or TRBV6-3 to TRBJ1-1, with D unclear. This receptor was obtained from a man aged 18 to 29 with Graves' ophthalmopathy. Sequenced: blood. CDR3 sequence: CASSYYGRADTEAFF. In nucleotides, the CDR3 is TGTGCCAGCAGTTACTACGGACGAGCAGACACTGAAGCTTTCTTT.